The entry below describes one T cell receptor (beta chain). Its target is unknown. This entry is derived from a study of OX40 agonist ivuxolimab in advanced cancers. Study-wide background: Averaging about 60 years in age, with a range of about 20 to 90, the cohort was 82.7% male.

Using immunoSEQ multiplex PCR, the repertoire was profiled, and TCRdb retains in-frame clones only, with some absent. The sample has about 12,000 clones; about 80% are singletons. The J segment lost 0 bases and the V segment lost 2 bases, leaving 2 bases of the junction unmatched. Germline V gene sequence: CDR1 SQVTM, CDR2 ANQGSEA. This CDR3 is built from 15 residues. Study-wide findings and caveats: On average, CD8+ T cells had more expanded clones than CD4+. The specificity for antigen of the expanded peripheral T cells was not determined.

The chain carries TRBV29-1 and TRBJ2-1; 9 bases line up with TRBD2. The input for sequencing was CD4+ or CD8+ T cells sorted from blood, taken in a trial of the OX40 agonist ivuxolimab. The source of this sequence is an adult with an advanced solid tumor such as melanoma, head and neck, liver or kidney cancer. As DNA, the CDR3 is TGCAGCGTTGAACTAGCGGGGAGCTCCTACAATGAGCAGTTCTTC. Translating it yields CSVELAGSSYNEQFF.